This T cell receptor (beta chain) was found in a study of CD8 T cells in Susac syndrome. With random hexamers, reverse transcription was performed on about 0.5 to 1 ug of RNA. TCRdb fed the immunoSEQ multiplex PCR reads into MiXCR, producing one record per CDR3 protein. The top ten clones hold 0.15% of a sample with some 150,000 distinct CDR3 sequences, about 95% of them seen once. Germline CDR1 is MNHNY and CDR2 is SVGAGI (reference sequence). The CDR3 has 14 residues. V shed 7 bases, J shed 1 base, and the junction held 6 bases outside the gene matches. Sequencing was carried out using CD8+ T cells from PBMCs. The TCR sequence derives from a human donor with multiple sclerosis. The chain recombines TRBV6-6 with TRBJ2-5, with TRBD1 matching over 7 bases. CDR3 protein: CASTLTGLQETQYF. As DNA, the CDR3 is TGTGCCAGCACCCTGACAGGGCTCCAAGAGACCCAGTACTTC.